This TCR beta chain originates from a study of blood T cell repertoires in COVID-19. TCRdb's table, derived via immunoSEQ multiplex PCR, lists solely in-frame clones and lacks some. The sample includes under 250,000 clones, 70% to 90% of them seen just once. This CDR3 has 14 amino acids. The trim removed 6 bases at V and 2 bases at J, leaving 6 bases unmatched. In germline, CDR1 is SQVTM, CDR2 ANQGSEA. What the recovered Cohort 3 donors had was two negative PCRs, clearance, or symptom resolution. The sequence was obtained from a young man who had recovered from COVID-19. Sequencing used PBMCs or T cells enriched from blood (not recorded which). The chain links TRBV29-1 to TRBJ2-2, with TRBD1 matching 7 bases. CDR3 sequence reads: CSVRQGLNTGELFF. Written as DNA, the CDR3 is TGCAGCGTGAGACAGGGATTAAACACCGGGGAGCTGTTTTTT.